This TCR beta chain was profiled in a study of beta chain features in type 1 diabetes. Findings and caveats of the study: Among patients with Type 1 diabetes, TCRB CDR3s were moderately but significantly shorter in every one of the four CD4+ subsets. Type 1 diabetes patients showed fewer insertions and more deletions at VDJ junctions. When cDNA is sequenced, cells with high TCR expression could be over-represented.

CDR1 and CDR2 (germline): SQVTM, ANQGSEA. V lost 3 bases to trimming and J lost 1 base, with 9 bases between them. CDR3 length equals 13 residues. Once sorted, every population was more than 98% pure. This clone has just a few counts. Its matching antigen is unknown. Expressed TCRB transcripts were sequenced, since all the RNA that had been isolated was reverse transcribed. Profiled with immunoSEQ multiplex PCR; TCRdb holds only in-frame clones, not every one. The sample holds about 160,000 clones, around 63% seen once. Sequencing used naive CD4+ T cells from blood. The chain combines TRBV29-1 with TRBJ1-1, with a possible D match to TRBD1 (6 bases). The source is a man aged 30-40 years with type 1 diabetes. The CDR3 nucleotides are TGCAGCGTTGACGTGACAGGGAACACTGAAGCTTTCTTT. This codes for CSVDVTGNTEAFF.